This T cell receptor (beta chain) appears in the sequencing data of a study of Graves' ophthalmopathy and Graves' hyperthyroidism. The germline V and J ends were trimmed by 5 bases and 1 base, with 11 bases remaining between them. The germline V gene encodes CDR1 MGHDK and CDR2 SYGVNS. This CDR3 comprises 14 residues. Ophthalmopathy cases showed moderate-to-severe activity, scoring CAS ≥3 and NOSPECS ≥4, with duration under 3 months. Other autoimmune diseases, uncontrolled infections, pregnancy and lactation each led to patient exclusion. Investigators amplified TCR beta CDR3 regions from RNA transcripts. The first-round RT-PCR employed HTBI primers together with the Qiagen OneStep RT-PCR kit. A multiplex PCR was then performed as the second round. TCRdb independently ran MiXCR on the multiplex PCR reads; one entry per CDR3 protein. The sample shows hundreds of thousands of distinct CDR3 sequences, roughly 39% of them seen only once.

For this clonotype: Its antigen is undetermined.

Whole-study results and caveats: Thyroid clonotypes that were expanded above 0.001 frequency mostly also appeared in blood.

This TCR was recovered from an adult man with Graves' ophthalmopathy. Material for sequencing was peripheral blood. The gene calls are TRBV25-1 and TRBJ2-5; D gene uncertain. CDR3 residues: CASSLDGVQETQYF. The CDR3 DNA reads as TGTGCCAGCAGTCTGGATGGGGTCCAAGAGACCCAGTACTTC.